This entry is about one TCR beta chain. Its target is not known. The table came from immunoSEQ multiplex PCR; TCRdb's copy has only in-frame clones and leaves some out. Counted here are 9,500 to 14,000 clones, over 95% occurring once; the ten biggest clones make up approximately 0.8%. This record belongs to a study of monozygotic twins with cystic fibrosis. Findings of the study overall: Unrelated CF individuals shared fewer identical clonotypes than monozygotic CF twins.

Sequenced sample: blood. This TCR derives from a boy between 10 and 17 years old with cystic fibrosis.

The CDR3 sequence is CASSKERNTEAFF. CDR3 coding DNA: TGTGCCAGCAGTAAAGAACGGAACACTGAAGCTTTCTTT. The chain has TRBV6-1 and TRBJ1-1; D gene uncertain. The germline V gene has CDR1 MNHNS and CDR2 SASEGT. CDR3 length equals 13 residues. V lost 5 bases and J 1 base, leaving 8 bases between the germline ends.